This TCR beta chain was recovered during a study of control samples from healthy donors and cancer patients (dated by TCRdb to between 2020 and 2021). The library was generated by the immunoSEQ multiplex PCR assay. The table was pulled from immuneACCESS by TCRdb, which kept in-frame rearrangements only. Such tables lose some clones; where checked, under half of the loss comes from unresolved V genes, and the rest has no known cause. The sample records 75,000 to 100,000 clones, about 90% of which are singletons. In total, the top ten clones hold around an eighth of the sample. The CDR3 has 15 amino acids, counting the end cysteine and phenylalanine. The read is trimmed to its CDR3 DNA, 45 bases read in frame from base 1. From V the trimming removes 7 bases and from J it removes 0 bases, while the gene matches leave 8 bases of the junction unaccounted for. CDR1 and CDR2 were assigned from the germline V gene as SNHLY and FYNNEI.

A remark on this clone: The specificity of this receptor is unknown. No much larger clone exists at a distance of one base, and base qualities are not known.

The clonotype comes from a man aged 25-40 years in good health. Sequenced material: blood. The chain joins TRBV2 to TRBJ1-1; 7 junctional bases match TRBD1. The DNA sequence is as follows: TGTGCCAGCAATTTAAGGACAGGTATGAACACTGAAGCTTTCTTT. Translated, it reads CASNLRTGMNTEAFF.